Presented here are 2 T cell receptor beta chains from one specimen sequenced in a study of cytomegalovirus exposure and HLA in healthy donors. Use of 60 Vbeta and 13 Jbeta primers characterized the PCR. Clones were sequenced by immunoSEQ multiplex PCR, and TCRdb holds only the in-frame ones, with some missing. The table shows about 190,000 clones, with roughly 84% occurring only once. The specimen was PBMCs. Receptors were obtained from a boy aged 5-17 years in good health and CMV-seronegative.

The CDR3, as DNA: TGTGCCAGCTCTCCCCTCCGAGGTAGCGGGCGAACAGATACGCAGTATTTT. Encoded protein: CASSPLRGSGRTDTQYF. The chain uses TRBV18 and TRBJ2-3; 7 bases are shared with TRBD2. CDR3 size: 17 residues. Germline lookup yields CDR1 KGHSH and CDR2 LQKENI. Germline trimming cut 6 bases from V and 3 bases from J; bases unmatched to any gene: 15.

This sequence joins TRBV5-6 and TRBJ1-5; 9 bases fit TRBD1. The CDR3 is 14 amino acids. CDR1 and CDR2 (germline): SGHDT, YYEEEE. The V gene end was trimmed by 4 bases and the J gene end by 6 bases; junction bases not matched to a gene: 5. The chain's CDR3 is CASSRRDRVQPQHF. CDR3 DNA: TGTGCCAGCAGCCGCCGGGACAGGGTTCAGCCCCAGCATTTT.